The T cell receptor (beta chain) under discussion was sequenced for a study of OX40 agonist ivuxolimab in advanced cancers. Whole-study context: Dose-escalation cases comprised hepatocellular carcinoma, melanoma, renal cell or head and neck cancer.

Assay: immunoSEQ multiplex PCR; the TCRdb copy retains only in-frame clones and omits some. The data hold about 21,000 clones, with 65% to 85% observed a single time. This clone was recorded once. This CDR3 has 14 residues. The ends were cut back, 6 bases at V and 2 bases at J, with 13 bases in the middle. The germline CDR1 and CDR2 sequences are MNHEY and SMNVEV (reference sequence). The chain employs TRBV27 and TRBJ1-1; D might be TRBD1 (6 bases). This material consisted of CD4+ or CD8+ T cells sorted from blood, taken in a trial of the OX40 agonist ivuxolimab. The TCR comes from an adult with an advanced solid tumor such as melanoma, head and neck, liver or kidney cancer. CDR3 DNA: TGTGCCAGCAGCGACAGGACATCCAACACTGAAGCTTTCTTT. Translated: CASSDRTSNTEAFF.